Each of the 13 T cell receptor beta chains below was sequenced from the same sample in a study of blood T cells in healthy people across ages. Using a J-beta primer mix together with a sample-barcoded 5' primer, a second PCR was run for roughly 6 to 11 cycles. TCRdb processed the 5' RACE reads anew with MiXCR; each CDR3 protein has one entry. The data show about 780,000 distinct CDR3 sequences, about half seen once. Sample: blood. These receptor sequences come from an older man in good health.

J is TRBJ2-3 and V is TRBV6-1; 10 bases line up with TRBD2. The CDR3 sequence is 16 residues long. Germline loops: CDR1 MNHNS, CDR2 SASEGT. The junction had 9 bases not matched to a gene; V was cut back by 6 bases and J by 3 bases. The CDR3 nucleotides are TGTGCCAGCAGAGGCCTATCTAGCGGGGGAACAGATACGCAGTATTTT. Its translation is CASRGLSSGGTDTQYF.

This chain uses TRBV7-2 with TRBJ2-2, with 8 bases that match TRBD2. The junction had 8 bases not matched to a gene; V was cut back by 1 base and J by 4 bases. The CDR3 totals 17 residues. Germline values: CDR1 SGHTA, CDR2 FQGNSA. The CDR3 loop reads CASSLEVGRARTGELFF. CDR3 DNA sequence: TGTGCCAGCAGCTTAGAGGTCGGGAGGGCCCGCACCGGGGAGCTGTTTTTT.

This clonotype came up many times. This may arise from a read error, as a much more abundant clone is one base away. The rearrangement joins TRBV29-1 to TRBJ2-5; D call uncertain. The CDR3 contains 14 residues. Germline V gene sequence: CDR1 SQVTM, CDR2 ANQGSEA. Deletions cut 3 bases from V and 0 bases from J, with 11 bases between. The CDR3 nucleotides are TGCAGCGTTGAGTCCCGAGCAGACCAAGAGACCCAGTACTTC. Its translation is CSVESRADQETQYF.

This sequence joins TRBV20-1 and TRBJ2-3; D perhaps matches TRBD1 (6 bases). This CDR3 region has 15 residues. Germline CDR1 reads DFQATT; CDR2 reads SNEGSKA (reference sequence). Deletions cut 3 bases from V and 2 bases from J, with 15 bases between. Here the CDR3 reads CSARLRGFSTDTQYF. CDR3 DNA sequence: TGCAGTGCTAGGCTCAGGGGCTTTTCCACAGATACGCAGTATTTT.

The V gene is TRBV5-6, the J gene TRBJ2-6; TRBD1 is a possible D gene (6 bases). V lost 5 bases and J 4 bases, leaving 10 bases between the germline ends. This CDR3 comprises 14 residues. Germline V gives CDR1 SGHDT, CDR2 YYEEEE. The CDR3 protein is CASRDRSGANVLTF. CDR3 in DNA: TGTGCCAGCAGAGACAGGTCCGGGGCCAACGTCCTGACTTTC.

The J gene is TRBJ2-3, the V gene TRBV5-1; tentative D call: TRBD2 (5 bases). CDR1 and CDR2 from the germline V gene are SGHRS and YFSETQ. The germline V and J ends were trimmed by 10 bases and 2 bases, with 11 bases remaining between them. CDR3 length: 12 amino acids. The CDR3 DNA sequence: TGCGCCTGCTCTAGCACCACAGATACGCAGTATTTT. Its protein product is CACSSTTDTQYF. Filled out from reference TRBV5-1 and TRBJ2-3, the complete variable domain reads KAGVTQTPRYLIKTRGQQVTLSCSPISGHRSVSWYQQTPGQGLQFLFEYFSETQRNKGNFPGRFSGRQFSNSRSEMNVSTLELGDSALYLCACSSTTDTQYFGPGTRLTVL.

The V call is TRBV18, the J call TRBJ1-1; 9 positions agree with TRBD1. This CDR3 has 14 residues. Looked up from germline, CDR1 is KGHSH and CDR2 is LQKENI. The V and J ends lost 6 bases and 6 bases, in that order; junction bases with no gene match: 8. Here the CDR3 reads CASSRQGDPAEAFF. In DNA form, the CDR3 reads TGTGCCAGCTCGCGACAGGGGGATCCCGCTGAAGCTTTCTTT.

The chain joins TRBV9 to TRBJ1-6; possibly TRBD1 for D (5 bases). V dropped 1 base and J dropped 2 bases, with 7 bases sitting between them. Germline CDR1 and CDR2: SGDLS and YYNGEE. The CDR3 totals 15 residues. CDR3 protein: CASSVQGTYNSPLHF. The CDR3 DNA follows: TGTGCCAGCAGCGTACAGGGCACCTATAATTCACCCCTCCACTTT.

This clonotype was seen many times. The chain carries TRBV12-3 or TRBV12-4 and TRBJ2-3; no clear D gene. The CDR3 loop spans 12 amino acids. Trimming left V 4 bases short and J 2 bases short, with 4 bases between. CDR3 residues: CASSSYTDTQYF. The CDR3 region has the DNA TGTGCCAGCAGTTCCTACACAGATACGCAGTATTTT.

J is TRBJ2-7 and V is TRBV4-2; TRBD2 aligns across 9 bases. The CDR3 consists of 17 residues. CDR1 is LGHNA and CDR2 is YNFKEQ in the germline V gene. The V gene end was trimmed by 0 bases and the J gene end by 7 bases; junction bases not matched to a gene: 13. This CDR3 is CASSQDQSGRSYNEQYF. CDR3 coding DNA: TGTGCCAGCAGCCAAGATCAAAGCGGGAGGAGTTACAATGAGCAGTACTTC.

The V gene is TRBV29-1, the J gene TRBJ2-5, with D uncertain. Trimming removed 2 bases at V and 11 bases at J, with 12 bases between. Germline assignment: CDR1 SQVTM and CDR2 ANQGSEA. The CDR3 totals 11 residues. CDR3 loop: CSVEILNEQYF. CDR3 DNA sequence: TGCAGCGTTGAAATTCTTAATGAGCAGTACTTC.

The chain couples TRBV9 to TRBJ2-1, with 7 bases that match TRBD2. The CDR3 extends over 16 amino acids. Germline trimming cut 0 bases from V and 7 bases from J; bases unmatched to any gene: 10. The V gene's germline CDR1 is SGDLS and CDR2 YYNGEE. CDR3 DNA sequence: TGTGCCAGCAGCGTAGGGTCTAGCGGCGCTCGGAATGAGCAGTTCTTC. Translating gives CASSVGSSGARNEQFF.

The chain employs TRBV29-1 and TRBJ2-5; 11 nucleotides match TRBD1. Unmatched junction bases numbered 9, after V lost 1 base and J lost 5 bases. The CDR3 loop spans 16 amino acids. Germline CDR1 and CDR2: SQVTM and ANQGSEA. CDR3 in DNA: TGCAGCGTTGAAGCGGGGACAGGGGGGGTCGTCGAGACCCAGTACTTC. Translated, it gives CSVEAGTGGVVETQYF.